This entry is about one T cell receptor beta chain. Its target is unknown. Sequencing used immunoSEQ multiplex PCR; TCRdb keeps in-frame clones, though not all of them. Among about 960,000 clones, over 75% were seen once, and the ten largest hold roughly 1.5%. Donors comprised healthy HIV-negative adults lacking recent acute infections or vaccinations. The sample comes from a study of shared clonotypes between healthy human individuals. For the study at large: Plates per donor: three CD4 naive, three CD4 memory, two CD8 naive, one CD8 memory.

Study findings and constraints: An anticipated effect of sequencing depth on clonotype sharing among donors was recognized.

The CDR3 spans 13 residues. The V gene's germline CDR1 is MNHEY and CDR2 SVGAGI. V shed 8 bases and J shed 0 bases, with 8 bases lying between them. The rearrangement links TRBV6-5 to TRBJ1-5; no clear D gene. The TCR was taken from a man younger than 35 in good health. What was sequenced was memory CD4+ T cells sorted from blood. The subset here: CD45RA-negative fraction. The CDR3 is CASAYYSNQPQHF. CDR3 nucleotides: TGTGCCAGCGCCTATTATAGCAATCAGCCCCAGCATTTT.